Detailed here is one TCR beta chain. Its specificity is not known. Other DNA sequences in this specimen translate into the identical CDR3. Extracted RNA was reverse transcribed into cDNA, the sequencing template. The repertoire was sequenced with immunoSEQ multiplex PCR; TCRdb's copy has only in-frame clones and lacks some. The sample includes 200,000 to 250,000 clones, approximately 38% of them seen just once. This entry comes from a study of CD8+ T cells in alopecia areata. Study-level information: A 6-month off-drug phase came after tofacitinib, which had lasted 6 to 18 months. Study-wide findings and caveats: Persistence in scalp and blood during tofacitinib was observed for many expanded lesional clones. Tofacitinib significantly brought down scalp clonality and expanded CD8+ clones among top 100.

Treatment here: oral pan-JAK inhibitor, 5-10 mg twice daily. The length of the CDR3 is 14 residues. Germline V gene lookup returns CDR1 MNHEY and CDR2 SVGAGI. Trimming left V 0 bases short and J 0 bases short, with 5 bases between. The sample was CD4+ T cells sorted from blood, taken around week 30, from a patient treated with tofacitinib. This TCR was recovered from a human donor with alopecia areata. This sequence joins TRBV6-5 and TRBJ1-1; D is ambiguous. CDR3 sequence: CASSYSRVNTEAFF. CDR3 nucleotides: TGTGCCAGCAGTTACTCGAGGGTGAACACTGAAGCTTTCTTT.